The present T cell receptor (beta chain) was sequenced within a study of cytomegalovirus exposure and HLA in healthy donors. Study at large: Earlier findings included 90 million to 120 million unique TCR beta sequences obtained from 150 million to 200 million T cells. HLA-typed donors contributed 65 million to 95 million unique TCRs, which were held in an early data release.

The J segment lost 4 bases and the V segment lost 10 bases, leaving 3 bases of the junction unmatched. Germline V gives CDR1 SEHNR, CDR2 FQNEAQ (reference sequence). The length of the CDR3 is 11 residues. The PCR ran on 60 Vbeta and 13 Jbeta primers. Using immunoSEQ multiplex PCR, the repertoire was profiled, and TCRdb retains in-frame clones only, with some absent. The profile shows tens of thousands of clones, around 80% of them singletons. Study conclusions and caveats: A later analysis found TCR association rates differed by HLA locus, highest for DRB1 and lowest for HLA-C.

For this clone: The antigen is undetermined.

V and J are TRBV7-9 and TRBJ1-2; TRBD1 agrees at 7 bases. The sequencing input was PBMCs. The TCR sequence derives from a man in his forties in good health and CMV-seronegative. CDR3 in amino acids: CAIRTGYGYTF. In DNA form, the CDR3 reads TGTGCCATCCGGACAGGCTATGGCTACACCTTC.